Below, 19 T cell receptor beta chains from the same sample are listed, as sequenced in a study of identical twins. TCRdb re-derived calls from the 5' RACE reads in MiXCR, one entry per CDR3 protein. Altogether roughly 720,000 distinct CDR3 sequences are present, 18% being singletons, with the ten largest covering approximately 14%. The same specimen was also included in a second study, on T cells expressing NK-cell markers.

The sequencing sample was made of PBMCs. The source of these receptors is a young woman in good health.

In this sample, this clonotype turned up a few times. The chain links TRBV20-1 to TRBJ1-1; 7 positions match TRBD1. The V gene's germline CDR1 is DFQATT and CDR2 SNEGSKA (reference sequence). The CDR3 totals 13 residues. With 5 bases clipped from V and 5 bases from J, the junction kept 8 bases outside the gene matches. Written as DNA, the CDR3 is TGCAGTGCTCTCCACAGGGGTCATACTGAAGCTTTCTTT. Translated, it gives CSALHRGHTEAFF.

CDR3 region: CASSLVPTAQYF. CDR3 in DNA: TGCGCCAGCAGCTTGGTCCCGACCGCGCAGTACTTC. The V gene is TRBV5-1, the J gene TRBJ2-7; D is ambiguous. The germline V and J ends were trimmed by 0 bases and 9 bases, with 10 bases remaining between them. Germline loops: CDR1 SGHRS, CDR2 YFSETQ. The CDR3 runs 12 residues.

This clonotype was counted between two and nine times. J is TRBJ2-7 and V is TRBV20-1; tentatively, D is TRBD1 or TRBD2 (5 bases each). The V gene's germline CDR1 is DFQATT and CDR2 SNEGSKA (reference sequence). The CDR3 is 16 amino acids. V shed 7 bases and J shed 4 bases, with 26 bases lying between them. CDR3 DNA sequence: TGCAGTGGTGGGACGAGGTCAAATGGAATCGCGTACGAGCAGTACTTC. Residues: CSGGTRSNGIAYEQYF.

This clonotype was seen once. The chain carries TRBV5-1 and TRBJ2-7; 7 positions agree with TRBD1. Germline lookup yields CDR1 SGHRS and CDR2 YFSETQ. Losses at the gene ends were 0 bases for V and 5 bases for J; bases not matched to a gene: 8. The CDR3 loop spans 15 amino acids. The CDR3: CASSLGGTVQNEQYF. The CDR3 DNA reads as TGCGCCAGCAGCTTGGGGGGGACAGTTCAAAACGAGCAGTACTTC.

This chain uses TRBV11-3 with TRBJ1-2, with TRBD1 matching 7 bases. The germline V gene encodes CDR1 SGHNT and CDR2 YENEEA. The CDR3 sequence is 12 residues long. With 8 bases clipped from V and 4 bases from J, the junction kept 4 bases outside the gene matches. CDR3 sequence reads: CASGHRGYGYTF. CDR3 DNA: TGTGCCAGCGGACACAGGGGCTATGGCTACACCTTC.

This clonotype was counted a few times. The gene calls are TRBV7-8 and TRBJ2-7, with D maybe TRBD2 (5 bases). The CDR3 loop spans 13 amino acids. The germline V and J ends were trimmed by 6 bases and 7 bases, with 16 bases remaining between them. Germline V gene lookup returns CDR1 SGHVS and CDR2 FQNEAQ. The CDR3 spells CASSPGKGYEQYF. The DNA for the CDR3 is TGTGCCAGCAGTCCCGGGAAAGGATATGAGCAGTACTTC.

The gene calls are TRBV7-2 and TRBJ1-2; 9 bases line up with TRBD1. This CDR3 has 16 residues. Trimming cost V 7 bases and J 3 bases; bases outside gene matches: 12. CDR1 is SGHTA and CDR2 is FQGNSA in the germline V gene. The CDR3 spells CASTQGQGRFDYGYTF. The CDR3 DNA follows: TGTGCCAGCACCCAAGGACAGGGGCGTTTTGACTATGGCTACACCTTC.

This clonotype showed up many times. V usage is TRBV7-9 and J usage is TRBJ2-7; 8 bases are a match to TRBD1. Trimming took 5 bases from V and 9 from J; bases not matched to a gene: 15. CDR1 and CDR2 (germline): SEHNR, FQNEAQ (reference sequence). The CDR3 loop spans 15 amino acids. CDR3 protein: CASSPGQGGGVRQYF. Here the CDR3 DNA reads TGTGCCAGCAGCCCAGGACAGGGCGGAGGGGTTCGGCAGTACTTC.

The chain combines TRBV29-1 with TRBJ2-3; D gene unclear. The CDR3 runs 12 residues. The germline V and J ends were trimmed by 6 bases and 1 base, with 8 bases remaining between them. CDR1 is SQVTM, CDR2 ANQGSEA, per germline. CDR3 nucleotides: TGCAGCGTGACCGGAGGCACAGATACGCAGTATTTT. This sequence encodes CSVTGGTDTQYF.

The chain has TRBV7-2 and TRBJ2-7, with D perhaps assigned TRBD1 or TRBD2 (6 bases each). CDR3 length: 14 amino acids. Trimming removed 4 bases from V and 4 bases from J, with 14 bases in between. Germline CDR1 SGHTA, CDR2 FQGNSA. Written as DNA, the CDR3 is TGTGCCAGCAGCTCCGGAGGGGGACGGTACGAGCAGTACTTC. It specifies CASSSGGGRYEQYF.

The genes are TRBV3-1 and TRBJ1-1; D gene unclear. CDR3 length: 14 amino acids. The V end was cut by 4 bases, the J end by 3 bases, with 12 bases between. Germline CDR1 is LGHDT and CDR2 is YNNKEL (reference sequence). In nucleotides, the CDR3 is TGTGCCAGCAGCCCCCAATCTCGTGACACTGAAGCTTTCTTT. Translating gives CASSPQSRDTEAFF.

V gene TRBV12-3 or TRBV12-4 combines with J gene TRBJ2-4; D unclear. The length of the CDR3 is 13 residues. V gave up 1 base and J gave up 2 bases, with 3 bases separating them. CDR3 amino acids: CASSLGSKNIQYF. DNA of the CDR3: TGTGCCAGCAGTTTAGGTTCCAAAAACATTCAGTACTTC.

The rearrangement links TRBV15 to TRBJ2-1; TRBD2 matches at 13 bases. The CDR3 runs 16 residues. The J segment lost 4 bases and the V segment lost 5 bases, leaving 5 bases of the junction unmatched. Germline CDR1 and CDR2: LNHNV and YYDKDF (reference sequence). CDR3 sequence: CATSGQTSGRYNEQFF. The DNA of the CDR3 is TGTGCCACCAGCGGCCAGACTAGCGGGAGGTACAATGAGCAGTTCTTC.

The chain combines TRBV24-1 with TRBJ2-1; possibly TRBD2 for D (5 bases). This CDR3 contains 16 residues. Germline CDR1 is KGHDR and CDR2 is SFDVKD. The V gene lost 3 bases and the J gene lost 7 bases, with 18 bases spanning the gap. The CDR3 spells CATSDPRVRGGNEQFF. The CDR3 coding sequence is TGTGCCACCAGTGATCCCCGTGTCCGCGGAGGTAATGAGCAGTTCTTC.

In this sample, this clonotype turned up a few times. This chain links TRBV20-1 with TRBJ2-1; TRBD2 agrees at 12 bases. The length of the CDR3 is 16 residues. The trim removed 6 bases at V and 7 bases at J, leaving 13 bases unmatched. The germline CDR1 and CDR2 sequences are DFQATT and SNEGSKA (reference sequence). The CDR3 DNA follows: TGCAGTGCCCTGACCTCACTAGCGGGAGGAGGGAATGAGCAGTTCTTC. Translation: CSALTSLAGGGNEQFF.

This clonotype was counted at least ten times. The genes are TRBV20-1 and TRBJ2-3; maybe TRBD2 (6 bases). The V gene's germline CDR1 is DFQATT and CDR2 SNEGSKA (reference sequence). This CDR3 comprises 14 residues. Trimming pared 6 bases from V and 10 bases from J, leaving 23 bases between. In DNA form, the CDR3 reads TGCAGTGCCGAGGGCAGGGAGGCCTATTGGTCGCAGTATTTT. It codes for CSAEGREAYWSQYF.

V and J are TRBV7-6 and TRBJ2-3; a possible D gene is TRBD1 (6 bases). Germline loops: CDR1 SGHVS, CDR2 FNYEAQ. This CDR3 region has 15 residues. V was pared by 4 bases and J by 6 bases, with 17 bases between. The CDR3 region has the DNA TGTGCCAGCAGCTCCACCCTGAGGACAGACGATACGCAGTATTTT. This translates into CASSSTLRTDDTQYF.

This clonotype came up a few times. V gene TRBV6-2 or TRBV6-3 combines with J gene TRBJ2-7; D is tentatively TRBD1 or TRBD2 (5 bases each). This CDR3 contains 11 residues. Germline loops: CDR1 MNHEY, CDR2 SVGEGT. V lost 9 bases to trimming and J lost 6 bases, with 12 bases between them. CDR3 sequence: CARKQDCEQYF. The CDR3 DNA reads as TGTGCCAGAAAACAGGACTGCGAGCAGTACTTC.

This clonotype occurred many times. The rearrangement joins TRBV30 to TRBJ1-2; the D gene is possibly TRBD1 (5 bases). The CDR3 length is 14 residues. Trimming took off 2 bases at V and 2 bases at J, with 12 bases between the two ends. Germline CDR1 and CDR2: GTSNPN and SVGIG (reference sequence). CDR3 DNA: TGTGCCTGGAGTCGGGGCAGGGCCAACTATGGCTACACCTTC. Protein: CAWSRGRANYGYTF.